The 10 T cell receptor beta chains reported below all come from one sample, sequenced in a study of blood T cell repertoires in COVID-19. Method: immunoSEQ multiplex PCR; TCRdb's copy keeps in-frame clones and lacks some. The sample carries approximately 300,000 clones, around 89% recorded once. The specimen was PBMCs or T cells enriched from blood (not recorded which). The receptors were sampled from a woman between 18 and 29 years old with acute COVID-19.

As regards this clone: Sequence at one end of the junction differs from germline and may be a read error. V gene TRBV2 combines with J gene TRBJ2-7, with 9 positions matching TRBD1. CDR1 and CDR2 (germline): SNHLY, FYNNEI. CDR3 length equals 17 residues. CDR3 residues: CASSEDQGQGLAYEQCF. The CDR3 DNA reads as TGTGCCAGCAGTGAGGACCAAGGACAGGGGCTTGCCTACGAGCAGTGCTTC.

The rearrangement uses TRBV24-1 and TRBJ1-2, with a tentative D call TRBD1 (5 bases). Germline CDR1 reads KGHDR; CDR2 reads SFDVKD. The germline V and J ends were trimmed by 3 bases and 4 bases, with 8 bases remaining between them. This CDR3 contains 13 residues. The CDR3 sequence: CATSDRGGYGYTF. The CDR3 DNA reads TGTGCCACCAGTGATAGGGGAGGCTATGGCTACACCTTC.

This clone has only one observation. Other DNA sequences of this sample code for an identical CDR3. The chain has TRBV24-1 and TRBJ2-2, with D perhaps TRBD1 (6 bases). The germline V and J ends were trimmed by 3 bases and 2 bases, with 9 bases remaining between them. Germline CDR1 and CDR2: KGHDR and SFDVKD. This CDR3 region has 15 residues. As DNA, the CDR3 is TGTGCCACCAGTGATCCGGACAGAAACACCGGGGAGCTGTTTTTT. The encoded protein is CATSDPDRNTGELFF.

This chain joins TRBV27 and TRBJ2-7, with D possibly matching TRBD1 (6 bases). Germline V gene sequence: CDR1 MNHEY, CDR2 SMNVEV (reference sequence). V shed 5 bases and J shed 7 bases, with 18 bases lying between them. The CDR3 is 14 amino acids. This chain's CDR3 is CASSTRTEVWEQYF. CDR3 DNA sequence: TGTGCCAGCAGTACCCGGACAGAGGTGTGGGAGCAGTACTTC.

The chain carries TRBV3-1 (or the pseudogene TRBV3-2) and TRBJ2-1; no reliable D call. Germline V gives CDR1 LGHDT, CDR2 YNNKEL (reference sequence). The CDR3 is made up of 14 amino acids. V gave up 5 bases and J gave up 0 bases, with 8 bases separating them. This chain's CDR3 is CASSLLRSYNEQFF. The CDR3 nucleotides are TGTGCCAGCAGCTTACTTCGCTCCTACAATGAGCAGTTCTTC.

The chain couples TRBV7-9 to TRBJ1-2; D is unclear. Germline assignment: CDR1 SEHNR and CDR2 FQNEAQ (reference sequence). V lost 8 bases and J lost 3, with 19 bases in between. The length of the CDR3 is 15 residues. The CDR3 DNA sequence: TGTGCCAGCTCCCGCCTGGAGGACGGATACTATGGCTACACCTTC. It codes for CASSRLEDGYYGYTF.

Only one count was recorded for this clone. The chain has TRBV9 and TRBJ2-1; 9 bases are a match to TRBD1. V trimming: 6 bases; J trimming: 7 bases; junction bases outside the gene matches: 8. Looked up from germline, CDR1 is SGDLS and CDR2 is YYNGEE. CDR3 length equals 14 residues. CDR3 bases: TGTGCCAGCATGGGACAGGGAAGTATGAATGAGCAGTTCTTC. The encoded protein is CASMGQGSMNEQFF.

The chain employs TRBV9 and TRBJ1-4, with TRBD1 identical over 9 bases. Germline V gene data show CDR1 as SGDLS and CDR2 as YYNGEE. The junction had 2 bases not matched to a gene; V was cut back by 2 bases and J by 0 bases. The CDR3 spans 16 residues. The CDR3 loop is CASSVGQGPTNEKLFF. CDR3 in DNA: TGTGCCAGCAGCGTGGGACAGGGACCAACTAATGAAAAACTGTTTTTT.

In this sample, this clone turned up once. Different DNA sequences within this sample yield the same CDR3. The rearrangement joins TRBV19 to TRBJ2-3; 8 nucleotides align to TRBD2. CDR1 and CDR2 (germline): LNHDA, SQIVND (reference sequence). The CDR3 extends over 13 amino acids. The junction had 0 bases not matched to a gene; V was cut back by 1 base and J by 6 bases. CDR3 loop: CASSIGLADTQYF. The CDR3 bases are TGTGCCAGTAGTATAGGACTAGCGGATACGCAGTATTTT.

The chain is built from TRBV5-4 and TRBJ1-2, with D hard to call. This CDR3 has 12 amino acids. CDR1 is SGHNT, CDR2 YYREEE, per germline (reference sequence). Trimming stripped 5 bases from V and 5 bases from J, with 10 bases between. Written as DNA, the CDR3 is TGTGCCAGCAGTGTGGAGAAGTATGGCTACACCTTC. It yields the protein CASSVEKYGYTF.